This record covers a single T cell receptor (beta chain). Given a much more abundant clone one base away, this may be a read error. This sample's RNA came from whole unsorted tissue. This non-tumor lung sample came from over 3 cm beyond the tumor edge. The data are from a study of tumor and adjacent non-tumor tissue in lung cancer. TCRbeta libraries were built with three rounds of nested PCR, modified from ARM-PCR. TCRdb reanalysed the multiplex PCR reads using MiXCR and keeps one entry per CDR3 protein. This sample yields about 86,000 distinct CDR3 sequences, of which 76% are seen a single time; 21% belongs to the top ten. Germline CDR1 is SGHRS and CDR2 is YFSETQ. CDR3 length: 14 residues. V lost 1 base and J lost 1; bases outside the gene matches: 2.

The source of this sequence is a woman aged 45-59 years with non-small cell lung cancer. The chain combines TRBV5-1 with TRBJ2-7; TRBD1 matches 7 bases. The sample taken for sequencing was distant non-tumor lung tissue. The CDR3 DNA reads TGCGCCAGCAGCTTGCAGGGGGAGTCCTACGAGCAGTACTTC. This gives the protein CASSLQGESYEQYF.